The entry below gives a single T cell receptor beta chain sequence along with its context. Primers used in a second PCR of about 6 to 12 cycles were a sample-barcoded 5' primer and a J-beta primer mix. Each cDNA was tagged by a template-switch adaptor containing 12 random nucleotides. TCRdb ran MiXCR on the 5' RACE reads and lists one entry per CDR3 protein. The data contain around 1,600,000 distinct CDR3 sequences, roughly two fifths of them singletons. The germline CDR1 and CDR2 sequences are MGHRA and YSYEKL. The CDR3 has 17 residues. The V end lost 6 bases, the J end lost 7 bases, and 28 bases lay between the germline ends. The sample is drawn from a study of blood T cells in healthy people across ages. The study isolated at least 7 million PBMCs from each sample.

Sequencing used blood. The sequence was collected from a woman under 30 in good health. The V and J genes are TRBV4-1 and TRBJ2-7; perhaps TRBD2 as D (5 bases). The CDR3 region has the DNA TGCGCCAGCAGGGAGGCTCTGGACGTCAGCTCCTACAATGAGCAGTACTTC. Translating gives CASREALDVSSYNEQYF.